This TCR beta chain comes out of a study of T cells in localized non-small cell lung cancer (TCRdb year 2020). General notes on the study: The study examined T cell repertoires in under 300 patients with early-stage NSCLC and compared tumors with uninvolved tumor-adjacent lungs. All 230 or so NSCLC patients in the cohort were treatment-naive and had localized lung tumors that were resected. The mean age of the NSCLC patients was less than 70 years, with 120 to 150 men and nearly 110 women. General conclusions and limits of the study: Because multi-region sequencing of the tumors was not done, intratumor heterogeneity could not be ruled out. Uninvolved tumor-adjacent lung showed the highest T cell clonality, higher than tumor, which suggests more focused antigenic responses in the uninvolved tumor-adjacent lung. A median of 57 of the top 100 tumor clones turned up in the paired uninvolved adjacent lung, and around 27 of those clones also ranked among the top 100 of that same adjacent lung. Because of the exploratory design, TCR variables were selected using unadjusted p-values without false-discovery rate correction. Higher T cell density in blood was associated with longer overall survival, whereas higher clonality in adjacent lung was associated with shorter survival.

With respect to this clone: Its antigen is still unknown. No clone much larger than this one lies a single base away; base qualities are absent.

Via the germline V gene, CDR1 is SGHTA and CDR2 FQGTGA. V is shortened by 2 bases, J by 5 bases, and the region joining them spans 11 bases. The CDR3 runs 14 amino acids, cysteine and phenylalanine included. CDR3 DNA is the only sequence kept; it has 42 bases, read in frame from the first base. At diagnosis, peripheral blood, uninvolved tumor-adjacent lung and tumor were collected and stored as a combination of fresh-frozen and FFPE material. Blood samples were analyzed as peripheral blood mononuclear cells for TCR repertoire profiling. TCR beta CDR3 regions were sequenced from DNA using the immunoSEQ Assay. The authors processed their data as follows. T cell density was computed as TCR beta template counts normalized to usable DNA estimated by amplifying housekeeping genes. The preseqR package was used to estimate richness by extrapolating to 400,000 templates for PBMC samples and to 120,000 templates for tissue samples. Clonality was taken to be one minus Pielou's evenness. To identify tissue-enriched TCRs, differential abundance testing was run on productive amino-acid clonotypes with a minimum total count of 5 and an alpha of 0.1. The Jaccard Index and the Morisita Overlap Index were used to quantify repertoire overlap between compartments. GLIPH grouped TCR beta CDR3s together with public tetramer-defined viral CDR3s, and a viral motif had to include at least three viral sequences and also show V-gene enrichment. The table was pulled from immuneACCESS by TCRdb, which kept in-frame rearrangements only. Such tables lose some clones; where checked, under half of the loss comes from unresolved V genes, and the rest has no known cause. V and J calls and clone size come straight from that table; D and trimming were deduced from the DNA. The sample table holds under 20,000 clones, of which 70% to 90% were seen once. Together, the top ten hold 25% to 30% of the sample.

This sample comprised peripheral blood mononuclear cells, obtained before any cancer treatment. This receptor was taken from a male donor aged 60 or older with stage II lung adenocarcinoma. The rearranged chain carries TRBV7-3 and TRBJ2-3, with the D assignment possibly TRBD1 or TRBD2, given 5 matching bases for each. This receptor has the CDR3 CASSLGLRGDTQYF. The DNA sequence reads TGTGCCAGCAGCTTAGGATTGAGGGGAGATACGCAGTATTTT.